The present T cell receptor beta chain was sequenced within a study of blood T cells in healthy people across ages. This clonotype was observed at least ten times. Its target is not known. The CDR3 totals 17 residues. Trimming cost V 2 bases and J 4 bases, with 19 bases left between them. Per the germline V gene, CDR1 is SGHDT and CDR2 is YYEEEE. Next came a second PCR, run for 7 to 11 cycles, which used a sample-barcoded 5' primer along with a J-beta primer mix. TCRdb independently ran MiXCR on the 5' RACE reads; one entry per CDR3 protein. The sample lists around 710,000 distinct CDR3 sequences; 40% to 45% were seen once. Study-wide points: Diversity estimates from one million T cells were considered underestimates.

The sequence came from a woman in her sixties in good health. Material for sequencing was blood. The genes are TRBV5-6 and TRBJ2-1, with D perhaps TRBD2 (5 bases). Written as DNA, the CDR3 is TGTGCCAGCAGCTTCTTGCCGGGAACGCATTCTTACAATGAGCAGTTCTTC. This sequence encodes CASSFLPGTHSYNEQFF.